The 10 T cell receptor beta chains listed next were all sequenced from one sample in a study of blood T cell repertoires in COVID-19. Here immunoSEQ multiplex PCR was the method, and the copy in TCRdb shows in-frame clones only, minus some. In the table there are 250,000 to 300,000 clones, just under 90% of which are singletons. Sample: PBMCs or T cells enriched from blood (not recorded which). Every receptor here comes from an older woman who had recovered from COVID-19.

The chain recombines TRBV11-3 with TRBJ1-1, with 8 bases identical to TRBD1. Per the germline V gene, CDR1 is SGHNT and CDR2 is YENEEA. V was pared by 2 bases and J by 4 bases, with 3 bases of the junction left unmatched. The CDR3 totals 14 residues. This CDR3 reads CASSLQGAGTEAFF. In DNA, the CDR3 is TGTGCCAGCAGCTTACAGGGGGCGGGCACTGAAGCTTTCTTT.

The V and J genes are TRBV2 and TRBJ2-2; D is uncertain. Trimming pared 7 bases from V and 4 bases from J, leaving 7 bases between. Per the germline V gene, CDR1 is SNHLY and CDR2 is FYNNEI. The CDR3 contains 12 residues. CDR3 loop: CASILGTGELFF. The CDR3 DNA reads TGTGCCAGCATCCTCGGCACCGGGGAGCTGTTTTTT.

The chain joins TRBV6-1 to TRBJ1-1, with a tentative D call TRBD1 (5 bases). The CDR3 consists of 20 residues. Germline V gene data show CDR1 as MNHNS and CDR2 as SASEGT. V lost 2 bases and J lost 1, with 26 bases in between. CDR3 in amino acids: CASSERISAGRIPWNTEAFF. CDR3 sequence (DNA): TGTGCCAGCAGTGAAAGGATCAGTGCAGGGAGGATTCCCTGGAACACTGAAGCTTTCTTT.

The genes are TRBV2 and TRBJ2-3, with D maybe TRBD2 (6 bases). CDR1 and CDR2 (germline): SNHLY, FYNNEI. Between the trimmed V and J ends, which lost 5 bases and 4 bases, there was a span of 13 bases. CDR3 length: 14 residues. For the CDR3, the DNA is TGTGCCAGCAGTTATAGCGGTTCCGCAGATACGCAGTATTTT. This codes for CASSYSGSADTQYF.

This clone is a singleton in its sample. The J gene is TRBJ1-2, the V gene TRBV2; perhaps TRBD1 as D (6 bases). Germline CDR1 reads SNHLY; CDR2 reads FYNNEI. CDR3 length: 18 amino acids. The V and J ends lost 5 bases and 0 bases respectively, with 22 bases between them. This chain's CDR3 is CASSFDTGWRRPNYGYTF. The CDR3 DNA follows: TGTGCCAGCAGTTTTGATACAGGGTGGAGGAGGCCTAACTATGGCTACACCTTC.

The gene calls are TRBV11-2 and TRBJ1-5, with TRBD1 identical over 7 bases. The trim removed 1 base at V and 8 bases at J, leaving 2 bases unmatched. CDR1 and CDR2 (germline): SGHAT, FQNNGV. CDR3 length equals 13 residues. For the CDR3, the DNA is TGTGCCAGCAGCTTAGGCAGGGGGAAGCCCCAGCATTTT. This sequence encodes CASSLGRGKPQHF.

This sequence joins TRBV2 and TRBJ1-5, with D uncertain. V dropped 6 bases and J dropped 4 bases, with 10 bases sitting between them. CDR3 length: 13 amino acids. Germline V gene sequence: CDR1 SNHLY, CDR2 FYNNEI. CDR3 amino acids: CASSLTANQPQHF. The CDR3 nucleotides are TGTGCCAGCAGCCTCACAGCTAATCAGCCCCAGCATTTT. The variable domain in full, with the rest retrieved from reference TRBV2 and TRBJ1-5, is EPEVTQTPSHQVTQMGQEVILRCVPISNHLYFYWYRQILGQKVEFLVSFYNNEISEKSEIFDDQFSVERPDGSNFTLKIRSTKLEDSAMYFCASSLTANQPQHFGDGTRLSIL.

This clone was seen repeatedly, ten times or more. The CDR3 DNA is TGTGCCAGCAGTCCTAGCGGACTAGCGAGAGGGGATACGCAGTATTTT. Translated: CASSPSGLARGDTQYF. The chain has TRBV27 and TRBJ2-3, with 9 bases aligning to TRBD2. The V gene end was trimmed by 5 bases and the J gene end by 6 bases; junction bases not matched to a gene: 12. The CDR3 has 16 residues. Germline V gene lookup returns CDR1 MNHEY and CDR2 SMNVEV (reference sequence).

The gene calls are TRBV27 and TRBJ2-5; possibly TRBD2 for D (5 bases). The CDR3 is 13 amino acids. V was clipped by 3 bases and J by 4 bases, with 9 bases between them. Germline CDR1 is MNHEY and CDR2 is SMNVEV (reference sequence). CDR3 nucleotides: TGTGCCAGCAGTTTGCGAGAGGGAGAGACCCAGTACTTC. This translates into CASSLREGETQYF.

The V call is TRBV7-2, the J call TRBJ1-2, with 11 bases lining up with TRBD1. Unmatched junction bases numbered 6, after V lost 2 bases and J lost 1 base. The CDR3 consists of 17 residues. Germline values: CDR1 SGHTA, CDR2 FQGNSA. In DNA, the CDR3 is TGTGCCAGCAGCTTATGGACAGGGGGCCCCAATAACTATGGCTACACCTTC. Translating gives CASSLWTGGPNNYGYTF.